Listed here are 5 T cell receptor beta chains from one sample, sequenced in a study of blood T cell repertoires in COVID-19 (dated by TCRdb to 2020 to 2021). The library was obtained by the immunoSEQ multiplex PCR assay. The table comes from immuneACCESS by way of TCRdb, which keeps in-frame sequences with V and J called. Part of the clones is missing from these tables; in studies checked, under half for an unresolved V gene and the rest for unknown reasons. The sample contains about 90,000 clones, 75% to 90% of them found a single time. Together, the top ten hold 0.95% to 1.5% of the sample. The sequencing sample was made of peripheral blood. The receptors originated from a man older than 75 with active or convalescent COVID-19.

J is TRBJ2-3 and V is TRBV5-1; TRBD1 matches 8 bases. CDR3 length: 15 residues. The germline gives CDR1 SGHRS, CDR2 YFSETQ. The V and J ends lost 3 bases and 3 bases, in that order; junction bases with no gene match: 6. The CDR3 spells CASSSGQGVTDTQYF. CDR3 DNA: TGCGCCAGCAGCTCCGGACAGGGAGTTACAGATACGCAGTATTTT. Drawing the rest from reference TRBV5-1 and TRBJ2-3, the complete variable domain is KAGVTQTPRYLIKTRGQQVTLSCSPISGHRSVSWYQQTPGQGLQFLFEYFSETQRNKGNFPGRFSGRQFSNSRSEMNVSTLELGDSALYLCASSSGQGVTDTQYFGPGTRLTVL.

This chain links TRBV27 with TRBJ2-3; a weak D match, TRBD2 (6 bases). Germline V gene data show CDR1 as MNHEY and CDR2 as SMNVEV (reference sequence). The CDR3 loop spans 17 amino acids. V lost 6 bases to trimming and J lost 6 bases, with 25 bases between them. The CDR3 region has the DNA TGTGCCAGCAGCCCACAAATTGGGGGAGGCCGGGTGGATACGCAGTATTTT. Translated, it gives CASSPQIGGGRVDTQYF.

This rearrangement joins TRBV5-6 to TRBJ1-1, with unresolved D. This CDR3 region has 14 residues. V was pared by 1 base and J by 0 bases, with 7 bases between. Germline CDR1 reads SGHDT; CDR2 reads YYEEEE. The CDR3 protein is CASSLIPVNTEAFF. DNA for the CDR3: TGTGCCAGCAGCTTGATTCCGGTGAACACTGAAGCTTTCTTT.

The gene calls are TRBV28 and TRBJ1-1, with unresolved D. V was pared by 10 bases and J by 2 bases, with 14 bases between. CDR1 is MDHEN and CDR2 is SYDVKM in the germline V gene. The CDR3 covers 13 residues. The CDR3: CATAGFRNTEAFF. CDR3 DNA: TGTGCCACCGCGGGGTTCCGAAACACTGAAGCTTTCTTT.

This chain uses TRBV6-2 or TRBV6-3 with TRBJ2-3, with 11 positions matching TRBD2. CDR1 and CDR2 from the germline V gene are MNHEY and SVGEGT. The junction had 7 bases not matched to a gene; V was cut back by 6 bases and J by 2 bases. The CDR3 has 16 residues. CDR3 amino acids: CASSVGTSGFTDTQYF. The CDR3 DNA follows: TGTGCCAGCAGCGTCGGGACTAGCGGATTCACAGATACGCAGTATTTT.